Below, 19 T cell receptor beta chains from the same sample are listed, as sequenced in a study of T cell responses to AZD1222 COVID-19 vaccine. The data were produced by immunoSEQ multiplex PCR, yet TCRdb's version contains in-frame clones alone and is incomplete. The data contain 180,000 or so clones, about 87% of them singletons. The sequences come from peripheral blood, collected 28 days after the second dose of the MenACWY control vaccine. The receptors were gathered from an adult who received the MenACWY meningococcal vaccine as a control.

A single count supports this clone. V gene TRBV6-4 combines with J gene TRBJ1-2, with D hard to call. The CDR3 is made up of 11 amino acids. Looked up from germline, CDR1 is MRHNA and CDR2 is SNTAGT. V was pared by 6 bases and J by 1 base, with 3 bases between. The CDR3: CASRGNYGYTF. For the CDR3, the DNA is TGTGCCAGCAGGGGTAACTATGGCTACACCTTC.

V and J are TRBV18 and TRBJ1-4, with D maybe TRBD1 (6 bases). In germline, CDR1 is KGHSH, CDR2 LQKENI. V was clipped by 5 bases and J by 2 bases, with 9 bases between them. This CDR3 is built from 14 residues. DNA for the CDR3: TGTGCCAGCTCAGAGGGGGAGACTAATGAAAAACTGTTTTTT. Translating gives CASSEGETNEKLFF. Using reference TRBV18 and TRBJ1-4 for the parts outside the CDR3, the full variable domain is NAGVMQNPRHLVRRRGQEARLRCSPMKGHSHVYWYRQLPEEGLKFMVYLQKENIIDESGMPKERFSAEFPKEGPSILRIQQVVRGDSAAYFCASSEGETNEKLFFGSGTQLSVL.

The chain combines TRBV10-1 with TRBJ1-1; D gene ambiguous. V was trimmed by 5 bases and J by 0 bases, leaving 7 bases between them. CDR1 WNHNN and CDR2 SYGVQD come from the germline V gene (reference sequence). The CDR3 extends over 13 amino acids. The CDR3 DNA reads as TGCGCCAGCAGTCCCTATCTGAACACTGAAGCTTTCTTT. Its protein product is CASSPYLNTEAFF.

The chain is built from TRBV6-5 and TRBJ1-3; D remains unclear. The CDR3 totals 15 residues. Trimming cost V 6 bases and J 0 bases, with 12 bases left between them. Germline CDR1 is MNHEY and CDR2 is SVGAGI. CDR3 in DNA: TGTGCCAGCAGCCTGGATCCCATCTCTGGAAACACCATATATTTT. Protein product: CASSLDPISGNTIYF.

The rearrangement links TRBV15 to TRBJ1-3; 7 bases map to TRBD1. In germline, CDR1 is LNHNV, CDR2 YYDKDF (reference sequence). J lost 0 bases, V lost 1 base, and 6 bases had no gene match. The CDR3 spans 17 residues. The CDR3 DNA follows: TGTGCCACCAGCAGAGCGGCAGGGGGGACCTCTGGAAACACCATATATTTT. This sequence encodes CATSRAAGGTSGNTIYF.

The rearrangement joins TRBV7-8 to TRBJ2-7; unclear D gene. CDR3 size: 13 residues. Trimming took 5 bases from V and 1 from J, leaving 9 bases between them. Germline assignment: CDR1 SGHVS and CDR2 FQNEAQ. Here the CDR3 reads CASSRVGSYEQYF. The CDR3 DNA is TGTGCCAGCAGCCGTGTAGGGTCCTACGAGCAGTACTTC. Variable domain in full (rest from reference TRBV7-8 and TRBJ2-7): GAGVSQSPRYKVAKRGQDVALRCDPISGHVSLFWYQQALGQGPEFLTYFQNEAQLDKSGLPSDRFFAERPEGSVSTLKIQRTQQEDSAVYLCASSRVGSYEQYFGPGTRLTVT.

The CDR3 DNA follows: TGTGCCAGCAGCTCTTCAGCGAACACTGAAGCTTTCTTT. Translation: CASSSSANTEAFF. The chain employs TRBV11-2 and TRBJ1-1; D not resolved. CDR1 and CDR2 from the germline V gene are SGHAT and FQNNGV. Trimming cost V 4 bases and J 1 base, with 7 bases left between them. The CDR3 totals 13 residues.

CDR3 in DNA: TGTGCCAGCAGCTTAGGAGGTTTGGCCGGCCCTCCCGGTGAAGCTTTCTTT. Translating it yields CASSLGGLAGPPGEAFF. The chain combines TRBV7-9 with TRBJ1-1; D not certain. V was trimmed by 1 base and J by 7 bases, leaving 22 bases between them. This CDR3 has 17 residues. The germline CDR1 and CDR2 sequences are SEHNR and FQNEAQ (reference sequence).

The chain links TRBV25-1 to TRBJ1-5; the D gene is possibly TRBD1 (6 bases). Germline lookup yields CDR1 MGHDK and CDR2 SYGVNS. The CDR3 extends over 14 amino acids. Trimming stripped 3 bases from V and 10 bases from J, with 16 bases between. This chain's CDR3 is CASSDPGTSKPQHF. CDR3 DNA: TGTGCCAGCAGTGACCCCGGGACATCGAAACCCCAGCATTTT.

The chain employs TRBV25-1 and TRBJ2-1; D possibly corresponds to TRBD1 (6 bases). This CDR3 region has 16 residues. V lost 6 bases and J 7 bases, leaving 22 bases between the germline ends. Germline V gives CDR1 MGHDK, CDR2 SYGVNS. The CDR3 DNA is TGTGCCAGCAGCCATAGTGGACAGCTCCTGGGGAATGAGCAGTTCTTC. Translated, it gives CASSHSGQLLGNEQFF.

The chain links TRBV6-5 to TRBJ1-2; 8 nucleotides match TRBD1. The germline CDR1 and CDR2 sequences are MNHEY and SVGAGI. The J segment lost 5 bases and the V segment lost 6 bases, leaving 8 bases of the junction unmatched. The CDR3 sequence is 14 residues long. The chain's CDR3 is CASRAPGGGYGYTF. The CDR3 DNA sequence: TGTGCCAGCAGAGCTCCAGGGGGCGGGTATGGCTACACCTTC.

This chain uses TRBV7-9 with TRBJ2-1, with a tentative D call TRBD2 (5 bases). This CDR3 contains 14 residues. V was trimmed by 1 base and J by 6 bases, leaving 10 bases between them. CDR1 is SEHNR and CDR2 is FQNEAQ in the germline V gene (reference sequence). This CDR3 reads CASSLERSFNEQFF. In DNA, the CDR3 is TGTGCCAGCAGCTTAGAGCGGTCTTTCAATGAGCAGTTCTTC.

The chain recombines TRBV2 with TRBJ1-6; 11 bases map to TRBD1. The CDR3 runs 14 residues. V trimming: 9 bases; J trimming: 8 bases; junction bases outside the gene matches: 6. Germline lookup yields CDR1 SNHLY and CDR2 FYNNEI. The CDR3 coding sequence is TGTGCCAGAGAGTGGGACAGGGGGGATTCACCCCTCCACTTT. This encodes CAREWDRGDSPLHF.

The chain employs TRBV9 and TRBJ2-1; D is uncertain. The CDR3 sequence is 15 residues long. Germline V lookup: CDR1 SGDLS, CDR2 YYNGEE. The V and J ends lost 1 base and 0 bases respectively, with 8 bases between them. The CDR3 DNA follows: TGTGCCAGCAGCGTACAGATGAGCTCCTACAATGAGCAGTTCTTC. It is translated as CASSVQMSSYNEQFF.

V gene TRBV28 combines with J gene TRBJ1-1; D uncertain. V was trimmed by 3 bases and J by 1 base, leaving 6 bases between them. The CDR3 totals 13 residues. CDR1 and CDR2 (germline): MDHEN, SYDVKM. In DNA, the CDR3 is TGTGCCAGCAGTTTCCAACGGAACACTGAAGCTTTCTTT. It codes for CASSFQRNTEAFF.

With regard to this clone: Other DNA sequences in the same sample also yield this CDR3. The rearrangement joins TRBV19 to TRBJ1-1; TRBD1 aligns across 10 bases. In germline, CDR1 is LNHDA, CDR2 SQIVND (reference sequence). Trimming removed 6 bases from V and 5 bases from J; junction bases left unmatched: 0. The CDR3 spans 12 residues. For the CDR3, the DNA is TGTGCCAGTAGGGACAGGGGGACTGAAGCTTTCTTT. Protein product: CASRDRGTEAFF.

The chain recombines TRBV6-5 with TRBJ1-2, with D perhaps matching TRBD1 (5 bases). The germline V gene has CDR1 MNHEY and CDR2 SVGAGI. The CDR3 totals 13 residues. V lost 2 bases and J 6 bases, leaving 10 bases between the germline ends. CDR3 sequence: CASSYRPGHGYTF. CDR3 nucleotide sequence: TGTGCCAGCAGTTACAGGCCGGGGCATGGCTACACCTTC.

This chain joins TRBV4-3 and TRBJ2-7, with D perhaps matching TRBD2 (5 bases). The ends were cut back, 0 bases at V and 9 bases at J, with 18 bases in the middle. CDR1 is LGHNA and CDR2 is YSLEER in the germline V gene. The CDR3 sequence is 15 residues long. The DNA of the CDR3 is TGCGCCAGCAGCCAAGATGACGGGATCAAGGGCGGGCAGTACTTC. It encodes CASSQDDGIKGGQYF.

The chain couples TRBV28 to TRBJ2-1, with 7 bases that match TRBD2. The trim removed 6 bases at V and 12 bases at J, leaving 14 bases unmatched. CDR1 MDHEN and CDR2 SYDVKM come from the germline V gene. The CDR3 loop spans 14 amino acids. CDR3 sequence (DNA): TGTGCCAGCAGCCCACCGGGGGGATTCCGCGGGCAGTTCTTC. Translated, it gives CASSPPGGFRGQFF. The complete variable domain, with remaining parts taken from reference TRBV28 and TRBJ2-1, reads DVKVTQSSRYLVKRTGEKVFLECVQDMDHENMFWYRQDPGLGLRLIYFSYDVKMKEKGDIPEGYSVSREKKERFSLILESASTNQTSMYLCASSPPGGFRGQFFGPGTRLTVL.